A single sample is the source of the 30 T cell receptor beta chains below, sequenced in a study of T cell responses to AZD1222 COVID-19 vaccine. Generated by immunoSEQ multiplex PCR, the TCRdb table keeps only in-frame clones and is missing some. The data hold approximately 57,000 clones, with 86% observed a single time. Sequencing was performed on peripheral blood, taken on day 0 of AZD1222 vaccination. The source is an adult in good health.

This chain uses TRBV5-1 with TRBJ2-1, with D possibly being TRBD1 (5 bases). The CDR3 is made up of 17 amino acids. Germline lookup yields CDR1 SGHRS and CDR2 YFSETQ. Between the trimmed V and J ends, which lost 2 bases and 6 bases, there was a span of 21 bases. The CDR3 DNA reads TGCGCCAGCAGCTTTGGTCCAGGCAGGGAAAGAGTCAATGAGCAGTTCTTC. Protein sequence: CASSFGPGRERVNEQFF.

The rearrangement uses TRBV7-9 and TRBJ2-4; a weak D match, TRBD1 (5 bases). Germline V gene sequence: CDR1 SEHNR, CDR2 FQNEAQ (reference sequence). V lost 3 bases, J lost 8 bases, and 11 bases lay in between. This CDR3 contains 13 residues. Here the CDR3 DNA reads TGTGCCAGCAGCTTCAAGGACATTGACATTCAGTACTTC. It translates to CASSFKDIDIQYF.

The chain employs TRBV20-1 and TRBJ1-3, with unresolved D. The germline gives CDR1 DFQATT, CDR2 SNEGSKA (reference sequence). Trimming removed 6 bases from V and 4 bases from J, with 7 bases in between. This CDR3 has 11 amino acids. CDR3 amino acids: CSAPSGNTIYF. DNA of the CDR3: TGCAGTGCCCCGTCAGGAAACACCATATATTTT.

The chain employs TRBV7-6 and TRBJ1-4; 7 bases agree with TRBD1. Germline V gene lookup returns CDR1 SGHVS and CDR2 FNYEAQ. The CDR3 is made up of 15 amino acids. With V trimmed by 0 bases and J by 3 bases, 1 base remained unmatched. The CDR3 protein is CASSLATGSNEKLFF. The CDR3 DNA reads TGTGCCAGCAGCTTAGCGACAGGGTCTAATGAAAAACTGTTTTTT.

This clone was recorded only once. J is TRBJ1-2 and V is TRBV28, with TRBD1 matching 10 bases. The V and J ends lost 4 bases and 8 bases, in that order; junction bases with no gene match: 7. Germline CDR1 is MDHEN and CDR2 is SYDVKM. The CDR3 totals 14 residues. CDR3 sequence reads: CASSSTGGVGGYTF. The CDR3 DNA reads as TGTGCCAGCAGTTCGACAGGGGGCGTTGGCGGCTACACCTTC.

V and J are TRBV5-1 and TRBJ2-7, with 8 nucleotides matching TRBD1. With V trimmed by 2 bases and J by 6 bases, 7 bases remained unmatched. The germline CDR1 and CDR2 sequences are SGHRS and YFSETQ. This CDR3 contains 14 residues. The CDR3 is CASSFGTGESEQYF. CDR3 bases: TGCGCCAGCAGCTTCGGGACAGGAGAGAGCGAGCAGTACTTC.

The CDR3 region has the DNA TGTGCCTGGAGTGATACGGGGGAGACTAATGAAAAACTGTTTTTT. Its protein is CAWSDTGETNEKLFF. V gene TRBV30 combines with J gene TRBJ1-4; weak D call: TRBD1 (5 bases). V lost 1 base and J lost 2, with 11 bases in between. Germline V gene data show CDR1 as GTSNPN and CDR2 as SVGIG (reference sequence). The CDR3 is 15 residues long.

The chain couples TRBV4-2 to TRBJ2-7; no reliable D call. The CDR3 length is 14 residues. Germline CDR1 is LGHNA and CDR2 is YNFKEQ. Trimming shortened V by 2 bases and J by 0 bases, and 8 bases separated the two germline ends. CDR3 sequence reads: CASSQPSSSYEQYF. The CDR3 DNA is TGTGCCAGCAGCCAACCGTCCAGCTCCTACGAGCAGTACTTC.

The gene calls are TRBV24-1 and TRBJ2-3; 10 bases map to TRBD1. The CDR3 sequence is 13 residues long. With 10 bases clipped from V and 5 bases from J, the junction kept 5 bases outside the gene matches. Germline-derived CDR1 and CDR2 are KGHDR and SFDVKD. The CDR3 coding sequence is TGTGCCACGAGAAGGACAGGGGGAGATACGCAGTATTTT. This sequence encodes CATRRTGGDTQYF.

The chain links TRBV2 to TRBJ2-1; TRBD2 matches at 12 bases. Germline trimming cut 6 bases from V and 4 bases from J; bases unmatched to any gene: 1. This CDR3 contains 14 residues. The V gene's germline CDR1 is SNHLY and CDR2 FYNNEI. The CDR3 nucleotides are TGTGCCAGCAGCACTAGCGGGGGGTACAATGAGCAGTTCTTC. It encodes CASSTSGGYNEQFF.

This chain connects TRBV7-2 to TRBJ2-1; D ambiguous. CDR1 and CDR2 from the germline V gene are SGHTA and FQGNSA. V was pared by 6 bases and J by 9 bases, with 15 bases between. The CDR3 is 13 residues long. CDR3 nucleotide sequence: TGTGCCAGCAGACCCAGCGCAATTGTTGAGCAGTTCTTC. It codes for CASRPSAIVEQFF.

This clone has a single count. This chain links TRBV5-1 with TRBJ2-3; 8 bases map to TRBD2. The junction had 4 bases not matched to a gene; V was cut back by 6 bases and J by 4 bases. The V gene's germline CDR1 is SGHRS and CDR2 YFSETQ. This CDR3 has 13 residues. The CDR3: CASTAGGADTQYF. The CDR3 bases are TGCGCCAGCACCGCGGGAGGAGCAGATACGCAGTATTTT.

The chain joins TRBV19 to TRBJ2-1; 10 nucleotides match TRBD2. The CDR3 contains 18 residues. In germline, CDR1 is LNHDA, CDR2 SQIVND (reference sequence). The ends lost 4 bases at V and 1 base at J; junction bases unmatched: 10. In DNA form, the CDR3 reads TGTGCCAGTAGTAATGGTCTAGCGGGAGTAGGGTCCTACAATGAGCAGTTCTTC. This gives the protein CASSNGLAGVGSYNEQFF.

This sequence joins TRBV2 and TRBJ2-5; D call uncertain. CDR1 and CDR2 from the germline V gene are SNHLY and FYNNEI. The CDR3 is made up of 12 amino acids. V lost 5 bases and J lost 5, with 9 bases in between. The CDR3 here is CASSLTQETQYF. DNA of the CDR3: TGTGCCAGCAGTTTAACACAGGAGACCCAGTACTTC. Filled out from reference TRBV2 and TRBJ2-5, the complete variable domain reads EPEVTQTPSHQVTQMGQEVILRCVPISNHLYFYWYRQILGQKVEFLVSFYNNEISEKSEIFDDQFSVERPDGSNFTLKIRSTKLEDSAMYFCASSLTQETQYFGPGTRLLVL.

The gene calls are TRBV30 and TRBJ2-1; the D is unclear. The CDR3 length is 11 residues. Per the germline V gene, CDR1 is GTSNPN and CDR2 is SVGIG (reference sequence). The V and J ends lost 1 base and 13 bases respectively, with 11 bases between them. The CDR3 protein is CAWSAQGKQFF. The CDR3 bases are TGTGCCTGGAGTGCCCAAGGAAAACAGTTCTTC. The full variable domain, its missing parts supplied by reference TRBV30 and TRBJ2-1, is SQTIHQWPATLVQPVGSPLSLECTVEGTSNPNLYWYRQAAGRGLQLLFYSVGIGQISSEVPQNLSASRPQDRQFILSSKKLLLSDSGFYLCAWSAQGKQFFGPGTRLTVL.

This clone was counted a single time. The genes are TRBV4-2 and TRBJ2-3; possible D gene TRBD2, 5 bases. CDR3 length: 16 amino acids. CDR1 is LGHNA and CDR2 is YNFKEQ in the germline V gene. Trimming pared 1 base from V and 0 bases from J, leaving 11 bases between. The CDR3 sequence: CASSQGEGTSTDTQYF. The CDR3, as DNA: TGTGCCAGCAGCCAAGGAGAGGGAACTAGCACAGATACGCAGTATTTT.

CDR3 nucleotide sequence: TGCAGCGTTATGGGGGGCGACTATGGCTACACCTTC. Amino acids: CSVMGGDYGYTF. V usage is TRBV29-1 and J usage is TRBJ1-2; possibly TRBD1 for D (6 bases). Trimming shortened V by 5 bases and J by 3 bases, and 10 bases separated the two germline ends. The CDR3 extends over 12 amino acids. The germline gives CDR1 SQVTM, CDR2 ANQGSEA.

CDR3 sequence: CASSLSGNADTQYF. CDR3 bases: TGTGCCAGCAGCTTAAGCGGGAATGCAGATACGCAGTATTTT. V and J are TRBV7-8 and TRBJ2-3; 7 nucleotides match TRBD2. J was trimmed by 4 bases and V by 2 bases; bases with no gene match: 3. The CDR3 loop spans 14 amino acids. From germline, CDR1 is SGHVS and CDR2 FQNEAQ.

The V call is TRBV5-1, the J call TRBJ1-6; no firm D call. Trimming stripped 0 bases from V and 8 bases from J, with 9 bases between. The CDR3 has 14 amino acids. Germline values: CDR1 SGHRS, CDR2 YFSETQ. For the CDR3, the DNA is TGCGCCAGCAGCTTGGGCGACGGAGATTCACCCCTCCACTTT. This encodes CASSLGDGDSPLHF.

The CDR3 region has the DNA TGTGCCAGCACCCCCGGGGGAGGTAACTATGGCTACACCTTC. Residues: CASTPGGGNYGYTF. The V call is TRBV28, the J call TRBJ1-2; the D gene is possibly TRBD1 (5 bases). The CDR3 contains 14 residues. Germline assignment: CDR1 MDHEN and CDR2 SYDVKM. The V and J ends lost 7 bases and 1 base respectively, with 13 bases between them.

In the case of this clone: Additional DNA sequences in this sample encode the identical CDR3. The V and J genes are TRBV7-9 and TRBJ2-2; D not certain. V was clipped by 1 base and J by 4 bases, with 4 bases between them. CDR3 length equals 13 residues. The germline CDR1 and CDR2 sequences are SEHNR and FQNEAQ (reference sequence). CDR3 residues: CASSLERTGELFF. In DNA, the CDR3 is TGTGCCAGCAGCTTAGAGCGCACCGGGGAGCTGTTTTTT.

The chain recombines TRBV28 with TRBJ1-5; 7 nucleotides line up with TRBD1. CDR1 and CDR2 (germline): MDHEN, SYDVKM. The CDR3 is 14 residues long. V trimming: 6 bases; J trimming: 7 bases; junction bases outside the gene matches: 9. The CDR3 DNA sequence: TGTGCCAGCAGCAGGGGGGGCGCGGGGCAGCCCCAGCATTTT. As protein: CASSRGGAGQPQHF.

The chain is built from TRBV28 and TRBJ1-5; the D gene is possibly TRBD1 (5 bases). With 4 bases removed from V and 6 bases from J, the gap between germline ends came to 10 bases. Germline lookup yields CDR1 MDHEN and CDR2 SYDVKM. The CDR3 sequence is 13 residues long. The CDR3 DNA is TGTGCCAGCAGTTCGTCAAGGGGTCAGCCCCAGCATTTT. It specifies CASSSSRGQPQHF.

A single count supports this clone. The J gene is TRBJ1-2, the V gene TRBV5-5; D is undetermined. Germline CDR1 SGHKS, CDR2 YYEKEE (reference sequence). The CDR3 contains 14 residues. The V and J ends lost 4 bases and 5 bases respectively, with 15 bases between them. The chain's CDR3 is CASSLSTGSYGYTF. The DNA of the CDR3 is TGTGCCAGCAGCCTGTCAACGGGTTCTTATGGCTACACCTTC. The full variable domain, rest sourced from reference TRBV5-5 and TRBJ1-2, is DAGVTQSPTHLIKTRGQQVTLRCSPISGHKSVSWYQQVLGQGPQFIFQYYEKEERGRGNFPDRFSARQFPNYSSELNVNALLLGDSALYLCASSLSTGSYGYTFGSGTRLTVV.

The V call is TRBV4-2, the J call TRBJ1-2; 7 bases match TRBD1. Looked up from germline, CDR1 is LGHNA and CDR2 is YNFKEQ. Trimming removed 1 base from V and 2 bases from J; junction bases left unmatched: 10. The CDR3 totals 17 residues. CDR3 residues: CASSQVPGDRRNYGYTF. CDR3 nucleotides: TGTGCCAGCAGCCAAGTCCCTGGGGACAGAAGAAACTATGGCTACACCTTC.

This clone showed up just a few times. This chain connects TRBV6-4 to TRBJ2-3; D tentatively fits TRBD1 or TRBD2 (5 bases each). Trimming stripped 3 bases from V and 2 bases from J, with 6 bases between. The CDR3 is made up of 13 amino acids. Germline-derived CDR1 and CDR2 are MRHNA and SNTAGT. CDR3 protein: CASSEGTTDTQYF. The DNA for the CDR3 is TGTGCCAGCAGTGAGGGGACCACAGATACGCAGTATTTT.

V usage is TRBV7-9 and J usage is TRBJ2-1, with 12 positions matching TRBD2. The junction had 3 bases not matched to a gene; V was cut back by 5 bases and J by 4 bases. This CDR3 is built from 15 residues. From germline, CDR1 is SEHNR and CDR2 FQNEAQ (reference sequence). CDR3 amino acids: CASSPSGRVYNEQFF. DNA of the CDR3: TGTGCCAGCAGCCCTAGCGGGAGGGTTTACAATGAGCAGTTCTTC.

CDR3 bases: TGTGCCAGCTCACCAGGGCTTACCCATGAGCAGTTCTTC. Its protein product is CASSPGLTHEQFF. The chain carries TRBV18 and TRBJ2-1, with D hard to call. With 2 bases removed from V and 8 bases from J, the gap between germline ends came to 10 bases. Germline CDR1 reads KGHSH; CDR2 reads LQKENI. This CDR3 spans 13 amino acids.

V is TRBV2 and J is TRBJ2-5, with 10 bases aligning to TRBD1. Trimming removed 6 bases from V and 9 bases from J; junction bases left unmatched: 16. Germline V gene sequence: CDR1 SNHLY, CDR2 FYNNEI. This CDR3 spans 16 amino acids. CDR3 loop: CASRGGRDRGERAQYF. The CDR3 DNA follows: TGTGCCAGCAGGGGTGGCCGGGACAGGGGTGAGCGGGCCCAGTACTTC.

The rearrangement joins TRBV28 to TRBJ1-5; perhaps TRBD1 as D (6 bases). The CDR3 is 17 amino acids. V was cut by 6 bases and J by 2 bases, with 20 bases left in between. Germline loops: CDR1 MDHEN, CDR2 SYDVKM. The CDR3 loop reads CASSGGQPRLGNQPQHF. Here the CDR3 DNA reads TGTGCCAGCAGCGGTGGACAGCCCCGCCTGGGCAATCAGCCCCAGCATTTT.